This TCR beta chain was sequenced during a study of T cells in Graves' hyperthyroidism and ophthalmopathy. Notes on the study in general: Blood also held most thyroid clonotypes expanded beyond 0.001.

Diagnostic decisions used clinical symptoms, serum thyroxine and TRAb, thyroid ultrasound and orbital computed tomography. Blood was obtained at the first hyperthyroidism diagnosis, which preceded any ophthalmopathy symptoms. The CDR3 regions of TCR beta were amplified from RNA transcripts. The study used the HTBI primer set for a first-round RT-PCR of the TCR CDR3. From the multiplex PCR reads, TCRdb called clonotypes with MiXCR, one entry per CDR3 protein. Of about 260,000 distinct CDR3 sequences listed, less than 30% are singletons. Many counts were recorded for this clonotype. The antigen is undetermined. The junction departs from germline at one end; a sequencing error may be responsible. The sequence was obtained from a middle-aged man with Graves' hyperthyroidism that later progressed to Graves' ophthalmopathy. Sequences were obtained from blood.

The CDR3 sequence is CSVRTGDTEAFF. CDR3 nucleotide sequence: TGCAGCGTACGGACAGGAGACACTGAAGCCTTCTTT. The gene calls are TRBV29-1 and TRBJ1-1; TRBD1 agrees at 7 bases. Looked up from germline, CDR1 is SQVTM and CDR2 is ANQGSEA. This CDR3 spans 12 amino acids.